One sample yielded the 3 T cell receptor beta chains listed below, sequenced in a study of blood T cell repertoires in COVID-19. Assay used: immunoSEQ multiplex PCR; TCRdb lists only in-frame clones, some missing. Of roughly 200,000 clones listed, over 75% are singletons. Sequenced input: peripheral blood. These receptor sequences come from a man aged 50-60 years who had recovered from COVID-19.

A single count supports this clone. The chain links TRBV23-1 to TRBJ2-7; 7 bases line up with TRBD2. TRBV23-1 is assigned to the ORF class and has an uncertain function. The J segment lost 6 bases and the V segment lost 3 bases, leaving 17 bases of the junction unmatched. This CDR3 is built from 17 residues. CDR3 sequence (DNA): TGCGCCAGCAGTCATCCCTCTCCCCTTGCGGGAGAAGCCGAGCAGTACTTC. Amino acid sequence: CASSHPSPLAGEAEQYF.

This clone has just a few counts. The chain links TRBV6-1 to TRBJ1-3, with TRBD1 matching over 10 bases. The V gene's germline CDR1 is MNHNS and CDR2 SASEGT. The CDR3 has 15 amino acids. With V trimmed by 2 bases and J by 5 bases, 3 bases remained unmatched. As DNA, the CDR3 is TGTGCCAGCAGTGAACTGGACAGGGGGAGAAACACCATATATTTT. Its translation: CASSELDRGRNTIYF.

The chain links TRBV5-1 to TRBJ1-6; D perhaps matches TRBD1 (5 bases). CDR1 and CDR2 from the germline V gene are SGHRS and YFSETQ. CDR3 size: 14 residues. V lost 3 bases, J lost 13 bases, and 17 bases lay in between. The CDR3, as DNA: TGCGCCAGCAGCTCGGAAGGGGAAGTAAAGCCCCTCCACTTT. Amino acid sequence: CASSSEGEVKPLHF.